The TCR beta chain described here comes from a study of T cells expressing NK-cell markers. Whole-study context: Source material for TCR beta repertoires consisted of sorted CD3+CD56+NKG2C+, CD3+CD56+NKG2C- and CD3+CD56-NKG2C+ T cells. HCMV seropositivity characterized seven of the eight sequenced donors, and seronegativity one.

The cDNA for TCR beta came from 5'RACE template switching with UMIs. Each CDR3 protein gets one entry in TCRdb, which reprocessed the 5' RACE reads and gives no DNA. The table lists 450,000 to 600,000 distinct CDR3 sequences. Points on this clonotype: Antigen specificity is unknown.

Study-level results: These clonotypes additionally ranked first within the CD3+CD56-NKG2C+ fraction of a handful of donors.

Germline assignment: CDR1 ENHRY and CDR2 SYGVKD. The CDR3 loop spans 15 amino acids. The sample was blood T cells: a sorted CD56 or NKG2C T cell subset, CD4+ or CD8+ T cells, or bulk PBMC T cells (not recorded which). The source of this sequence is a man between 18 and 35 years old in good health. The chain couples TRBV10-3 to TRBJ2-1; TCRdb designates TRBD1, a call that cannot be tested without DNA. This chain's CDR3 is CAITGGQSSYNEQFF.